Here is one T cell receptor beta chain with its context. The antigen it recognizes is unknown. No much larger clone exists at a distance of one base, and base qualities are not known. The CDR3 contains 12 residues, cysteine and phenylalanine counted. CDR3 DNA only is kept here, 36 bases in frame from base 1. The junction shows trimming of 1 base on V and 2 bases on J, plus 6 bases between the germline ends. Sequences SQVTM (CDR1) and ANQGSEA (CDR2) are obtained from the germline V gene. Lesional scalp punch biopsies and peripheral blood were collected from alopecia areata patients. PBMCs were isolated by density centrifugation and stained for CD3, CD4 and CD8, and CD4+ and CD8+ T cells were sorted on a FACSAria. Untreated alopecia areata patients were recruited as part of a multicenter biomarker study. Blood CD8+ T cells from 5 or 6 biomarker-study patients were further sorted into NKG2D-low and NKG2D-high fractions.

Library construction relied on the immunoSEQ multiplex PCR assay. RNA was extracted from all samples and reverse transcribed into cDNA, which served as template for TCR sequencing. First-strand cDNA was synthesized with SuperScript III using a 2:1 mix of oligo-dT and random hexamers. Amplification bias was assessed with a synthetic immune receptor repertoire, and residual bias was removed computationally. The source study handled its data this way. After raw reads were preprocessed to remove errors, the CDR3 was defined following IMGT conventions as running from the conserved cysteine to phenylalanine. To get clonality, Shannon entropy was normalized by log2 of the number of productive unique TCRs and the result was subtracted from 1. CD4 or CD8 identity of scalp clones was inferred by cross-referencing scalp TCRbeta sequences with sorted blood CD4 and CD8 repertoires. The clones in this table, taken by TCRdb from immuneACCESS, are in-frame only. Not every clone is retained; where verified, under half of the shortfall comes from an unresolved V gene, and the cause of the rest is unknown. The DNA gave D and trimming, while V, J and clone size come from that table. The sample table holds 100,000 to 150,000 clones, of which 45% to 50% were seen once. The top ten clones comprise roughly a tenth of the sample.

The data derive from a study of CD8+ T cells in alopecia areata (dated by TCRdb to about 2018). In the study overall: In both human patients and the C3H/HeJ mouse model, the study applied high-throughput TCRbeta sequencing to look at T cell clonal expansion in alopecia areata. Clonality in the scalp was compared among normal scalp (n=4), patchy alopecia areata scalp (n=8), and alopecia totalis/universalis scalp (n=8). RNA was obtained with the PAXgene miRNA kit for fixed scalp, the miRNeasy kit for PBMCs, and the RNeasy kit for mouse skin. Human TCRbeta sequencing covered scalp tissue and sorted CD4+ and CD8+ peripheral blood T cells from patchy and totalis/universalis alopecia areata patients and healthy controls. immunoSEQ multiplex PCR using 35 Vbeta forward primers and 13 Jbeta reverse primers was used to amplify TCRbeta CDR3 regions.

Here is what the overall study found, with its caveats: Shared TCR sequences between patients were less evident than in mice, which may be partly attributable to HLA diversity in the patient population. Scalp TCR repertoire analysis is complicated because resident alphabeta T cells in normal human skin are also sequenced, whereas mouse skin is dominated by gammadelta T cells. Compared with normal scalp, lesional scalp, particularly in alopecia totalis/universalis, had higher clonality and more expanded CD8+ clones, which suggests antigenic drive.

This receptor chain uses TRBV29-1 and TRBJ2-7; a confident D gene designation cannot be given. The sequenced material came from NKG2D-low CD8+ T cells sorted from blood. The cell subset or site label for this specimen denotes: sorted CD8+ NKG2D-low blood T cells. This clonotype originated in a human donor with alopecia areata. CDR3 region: CSVEVTPYEQYF. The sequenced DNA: TGCAGCGTTGAAGTGACACCCTACGAGCAGTACTTC.